Listed here are 15 T cell receptor beta chains from one sample, sequenced in a study of PD-1 blockade in classical Hodgkin lymphoma. The time point: newly diagnosed, previously untreated cHL patient sample. From thawed PBMCs, magnetic negative selection was used to isolate the CD8+ T cells. TCRdb's table, derived via immunoSEQ multiplex PCR, lists solely in-frame clones and lacks some. Among 12,000 to 15,000 clones, over 80% were seen once, and the ten largest hold approximately 6.2%. The sequencing sample was made of CD8+ T cells from blood. The receptors here all came from a human donor with classical Hodgkin lymphoma.

This chain uses TRBV29-1 with TRBJ1-2; D unresolved. The CDR3 sequence is 11 residues long. The germline CDR1 and CDR2 sequences are SQVTM and ANQGSEA. V was pared by 0 bases and J by 6 bases, with 5 bases between. CDR3 amino acids: CSVEDLDGYTF. The CDR3 DNA reads TGCAGCGTTGAAGATTTAGATGGCTACACCTTC.

This clone was observed once. This sequence joins TRBV7-9 and TRBJ2-5; TRBD2 matches at 10 bases. V lost 3 bases, J lost 5 bases, and 6 bases stayed unmatched. The CDR3 consists of 15 residues. Germline V CDR1 and CDR2: SEHNR, FQNEAQ (reference sequence). CDR3 amino acids: CASSFASGSMETQYF. The CDR3, as DNA: TGTGCCAGCAGCTTCGCTAGCGGGAGTATGGAGACCCAGTACTTC.

The sample holds a few counts of this clone. The chain couples TRBV7-9 to TRBJ2-7; possible D gene TRBD2, 6 bases. The CDR3 sequence is 13 residues long. Trimming pared 2 bases from V and 7 bases from J, leaving 12 bases between. From germline, CDR1 is SEHNR and CDR2 FQNEAQ (reference sequence). CDR3 sequence (DNA): TGTGCCAGCAGCTTACCGGGAGAAAGGGAGCAGTACGTC. This sequence encodes CASSLPGEREQYV.

The chain is built from TRBV9 and TRBJ1-1; 7 bases agree with TRBD1. Per the germline V gene, CDR1 is SGDLS and CDR2 is YYNGEE. Losses at the gene ends were 4 bases for V and 2 bases for J; bases not matched to a gene: 8. The CDR3 covers 15 residues. This CDR3 reads CASSSGQLTNTEAFF. DNA of the CDR3: TGTGCCAGCAGCTCGGGACAGCTCACAAACACTGAAGCTTTCTTT.

The chain couples TRBV15 to TRBJ2-7; 7 bases map to TRBD1. V was clipped by 3 bases and J by 5 bases; unmatched bases: 7. Germline assignment: CDR1 LNHNV and CDR2 YYDKDF (reference sequence). The CDR3 has 14 residues. This CDR3 is CATSRTSDRDEQYF. In nucleotides, the CDR3 is TGTGCCACCAGCAGGACTTCTGACAGGGACGAGCAGTACTTC.

The gene calls are TRBV9 and TRBJ1-1; TRBD1 aligns across 9 bases. J gave up 5 bases and V 4 bases, and 9 bases lay outside the gene matches. Germline V gene lookup returns CDR1 SGDLS and CDR2 YYNGEE. The CDR3 consists of 15 residues. CDR3 loop: CASSPHRGQGTEAFF. The CDR3 DNA follows: TGTGCCAGCAGCCCTCACAGGGGGCAGGGGACTGAAGCTTTCTTT.

The genes are TRBV14 and TRBJ2-7; D gene ambiguous. Germline CDR1 SGHDN, CDR2 FVKESK. The CDR3 is 14 residues long. V lost 3 bases, J lost 6 bases, and 15 bases lay in between. The CDR3 bases are TGTGCCAGCAGCCACGGGCTGAGGCCTCGCGAGCAGTACTTC. Translation: CASSHGLRPREQYF.

This clone appeared once. V gene TRBV7-9 combines with J gene TRBJ2-1, with D maybe TRBD1 (6 bases). There are 14 residues in the CDR3. The ends were cut back, 2 bases at V and 4 bases at J, with 9 bases in the middle. Germline CDR1 and CDR2: SEHNR and FQNEAQ (reference sequence). This chain's CDR3 is CASSLQGWYNEQFF. The DNA of the CDR3 is TGTGCCAGCAGCTTACAGGGGTGGTACAATGAGCAGTTCTTC.

The V and J genes are TRBV29-1 and TRBJ2-1; 7 nucleotides agree with TRBD2. In germline, CDR1 is SQVTM, CDR2 ANQGSEA. J lost 3 bases, V lost 8 bases, and 10 bases had no gene match. The CDR3 is made up of 14 amino acids. The CDR3 here is CSLIPWGGYNEQFF. CDR3 nucleotides: TGCAGCCTTATACCCTGGGGGGGCTACAATGAGCAGTTCTTC.

This clone was counted only a few times. The V call is TRBV28, the J call TRBJ1-1; D unresolved. The CDR3 runs to 11 residues. Germline-derived CDR1 and CDR2 are MDHEN and SYDVKM. V lost 8 bases, J lost 0 bases, and 4 bases lay in between. CDR3 DNA: TGTGCCAGCCGTATGAACACTGAAGCTTTCTTT. Amino acids: CASRMNTEAFF. Using reference TRBV28 and TRBJ1-1 for the parts outside the CDR3, the full variable domain is DVKVTQSSRYLVKRTGEKVFLECVQDMDHENMFWYRQDPGLGLRLIYFSYDVKMKEKGDIPEGYSVSREKKERFSLILESASTNQTSMYLCASRMNTEAFFGQGTRLTVV.

This chain joins TRBV6-5 and TRBJ2-5; tentatively, D is TRBD1 (6 bases). The DNA end favors TRBJ2-7, so the J call may be wrong. CDR3 length: 13 amino acids. Per germline, CDR1 MNHEY and CDR2 SVGAGI. Here the CDR3 reads CASSLQGTYEQYF. CDR3 DNA sequence: TGTGCCAGCAGTCTCCAGGGGACCTACGAGCAGTACTTC.

The chain recombines TRBV4-2 with TRBJ1-2, with a possible D match to TRBD1 (5 bases). Trimming stripped 0 bases from V and 2 bases from J, with 13 bases between. CDR3 length: 16 amino acids. Germline lookup yields CDR1 LGHNA and CDR2 YNFKEQ. CDR3 sequence: CASSQDLGVMNYGYTF. In DNA form, the CDR3 reads TGTGCCAGCAGCCAAGATCTGGGGGTAATGAACTATGGCTACACCTTC.

The chain is built from TRBV28 and TRBJ1-1; D not certain. Germline V gene sequence: CDR1 MDHEN, CDR2 SYDVKM. The ends were cut back, 3 bases at V and 3 bases at J, with 8 bases in the middle. The CDR3 runs 13 residues. As DNA, the CDR3 is TGTGCCAGCAGTTTGGATGGGGACACTGAAGCTTTCTTT. Its protein product is CASSLDGDTEAFF.

V and J are TRBV21-1 and TRBJ2-7; TRBD2, the D gene given by the table, was not confirmed from the DNA. TRBV21-1 is given as a pseudogene. There are 13 residues in the CDR3. The CDR3 coding sequence is TGTGCCAGCGGTGGCGTGCGGTACTACGAGCAGTACGTC. Its translation is CASGGVRYYEQYV.

The V call is TRBV27, the J call TRBJ1-3, with TRBD1 identical over 7 bases. Germline V gives CDR1 MNHEY, CDR2 SMNVEV (reference sequence). Trimming took 8 bases from V and 4 from J; bases not matched to a gene: 8. CDR3 length equals 14 residues. The CDR3 bases are TGTGCCAGCCGAACAGGGGTGGGAGGAAACACCATATATTTT. Its protein is CASRTGVGGNTIYF.